The 18 T cell receptor beta chains presented below share a single source sample, sequenced in a study of T cell repertoires in cytomegalovirus infection. TCRdb redid the calling of the reads with MiXCR, one entry per CDR3 protein. The sample includes about 460,000 distinct CDR3 sequences, about 10% seen only once; the top ten take more than 8.5%. The sample consisted of PBMCs. The receptors come from a human donor in good health (CMV status not recorded). Some clones in this sample may be carry-over from other donors' samples.

There are a few counts of this clonotype. The CDR3 spells CSASPGQGNNSPLHF. The CDR3 region has the DNA TGCAGTGCTAGCCCGGGACAGGGGAATAATTCACCCCTCCACTTT. The chain links TRBV20-1 to TRBJ1-6; 10 bases align to TRBD1. This CDR3 contains 15 residues. From germline, CDR1 is DFQATT and CDR2 SNEGSKA (reference sequence). J was trimmed by 5 bases and V by 3 bases; bases with no gene match: 4.

This clonotype was seen ten or more times. The chain employs TRBV12-3 or TRBV12-4 and TRBJ2-1; D is uncertain. The CDR3 consists of 14 residues. The V end was cut by 1 base, the J end by 3 bases, with 7 bases between. CDR3 amino acids: CASSLGTIYNEQFF. The CDR3 DNA sequence: TGTGCCAGCAGTTTAGGGACCATCTACAATGAGCAGTTCTTC.

The chain links TRBV2 to TRBJ2-1; 11 positions match TRBD2. Looked up from germline, CDR1 is SNHLY and CDR2 is FYNNEI. The CDR3 extends over 15 amino acids. With 6 bases clipped from V and 9 bases from J, the junction kept 10 bases outside the gene matches. The CDR3 sequence: CASRGAGLADSEQFF. As DNA, the CDR3 is TGTGCCAGCAGGGGCGCGGGACTAGCGGACAGTGAGCAGTTCTTC.

The sample holds many counts of this clonotype. The chain is built from TRBV20-1 and TRBJ1-5; TRBD1 matches 7 bases. Looked up from germline, CDR1 is DFQATT and CDR2 is SNEGSKA (reference sequence). This CDR3 contains 13 residues. Losses at the gene ends were 7 bases for V and 6 bases for J; bases not matched to a gene: 9. CDR3 nucleotides: TGCAGTGGCCTTAAGGGGGCAGGTCAGCCCCAGCATTTT. Translated, it gives CSGLKGAGQPQHF.

V is TRBV23-1 and J is TRBJ2-3, with D possibly matching TRBD1 (6 bases). TRBV23-1 is designated an ORF whose function remains uncertain. This CDR3 spans 16 amino acids. Trimming shortened V by 4 bases and J by 0 bases, and 14 bases separated the two germline ends. This CDR3 is CASSPAGTPSTDTQYF. Here the CDR3 DNA reads TGCGCCAGCAGTCCCGCCGGGACACCGAGCACAGATACGCAGTATTTT.

The genes are TRBV24-1 and TRBJ2-3, with D maybe TRBD1 (6 bases). V dropped 1 base and J dropped 4 bases, with 14 bases sitting between them. The CDR3 is 16 amino acids. Germline V gene sequence: CDR1 KGHDR, CDR2 SFDVKD. The chain's CDR3 is CATSDLRAGAADTQYF. The CDR3, as DNA: TGTGCCACCAGTGATTTAAGGGCAGGGGCAGCAGATACGCAGTATTTT.

The chain joins TRBV9 to TRBJ2-5; TRBD1 matches at 9 bases. The CDR3 is 16 residues long. The trim removed 0 bases at V and 5 bases at J, leaving 8 bases unmatched. The germline gives CDR1 SGDLS, CDR2 YYNGEE. DNA of the CDR3: TGTGCCAGCAGCGTAGCGCCGCACAGGGGGCCGGAGACCCAGTACTTC. This gives the protein CASSVAPHRGPETQYF.

The rearrangement joins TRBV6-5 to TRBJ1-4; 7 bases fit TRBD1. Germline assignment: CDR1 MNHEY and CDR2 SVGAGI. The CDR3 totals 18 residues. V shed 2 bases and J 3 bases; nucleotides not matched to a gene: 12. DNA for the CDR3: TGTGCCAGCAGTTACGAGGGGGCAGGAAGGGGTCCTAATGAAAAACTGTTTTTT. It specifies CASSYEGAGRGPNEKLFF.

J is TRBJ1-2 and V is TRBV6-1; TRBD1 is a possible D gene (5 bases). The germline V gene encodes CDR1 MNHNS and CDR2 SASEGT. There are 14 residues in the CDR3. V lost 0 bases to trimming and J lost 4 bases, with 9 bases between them. CDR3 region: CASSEAGDGYGYTF. The CDR3 DNA follows: TGTGCCAGCAGTGAAGCCGGGGACGGCTATGGCTACACCTTC.

This clonotype was recorded only once. This sequence joins TRBV13 and TRBJ1-2; D is perhaps TRBD1 (5 bases). V lost 2 bases, J lost 10 bases, and 11 bases lay in between. The CDR3 has 12 residues. In germline, CDR1 is PRHDT, CDR2 FYEKMQ (reference sequence). The CDR3 DNA is TGTGCCAGCAGCTTAACGGGGGACGACTACACCTTC. It yields the protein CASSLTGDDYTF.

The chain links TRBV7-9 to TRBJ2-1; perhaps TRBD1 as D (5 bases). The V end lost 5 bases, the J end lost 5 bases, and 13 bases lay between the germline ends. Germline V gene data show CDR1 as SEHNR and CDR2 as FQNEAQ (reference sequence). The CDR3 is 14 residues long. The CDR3 bases are TGTGCCAGCAGCCATCGACAGAACAACAATGAGCAGTTCTTC. This encodes CASSHRQNNNEQFF. Variable domain in full (rest from reference TRBV7-9 and TRBJ2-1): DTGVSQNPRHKITKRGQNVTFRCDPISEHNRLYWYRQTLGQGPEFLTYFQNEAQLEKSRLLSDRFSAERPKGSFSTLEIQRTEQGDSAMYLCASSHRQNNNEQFFGPGTRLTVL.

There are many counts of this clonotype. The chain recombines TRBV6-5 with TRBJ2-7; no firm D call. V gave up 7 bases and J gave up 0 bases, with 7 bases separating them. CDR1 and CDR2 (germline): MNHEY, SVGAGI. There are 12 residues in the CDR3. The CDR3 region is CASTGYSYEQYF. Here the CDR3 DNA reads TGTGCCAGCACCGGCTACTCCTACGAGCAGTACTTC.

This clonotype came up many times. The J gene is TRBJ1-5, the V gene TRBV7-9; weak D call: TRBD1 (6 bases). Germline CDR1 is SEHNR and CDR2 is FQNEAQ (reference sequence). V was shortened by 5 bases and J by 3 bases, with 11 bases between the two germline ends. The CDR3 is made up of 14 amino acids. The CDR3 nucleotides are TGTGCCAGCAGCGGGGGGCTCGACAATCAGCCCCAGCATTTT. This sequence encodes CASSGGLDNQPQHF.

V gene TRBV28 combines with J gene TRBJ1-5; 9 nucleotides match TRBD1. Unmatched junction bases numbered 6, after V lost 5 bases and J lost 4 bases. The CDR3 contains 15 residues. Germline V CDR1 and CDR2: MDHEN, SYDVKM. DNA for the CDR3: TGTGCCAGCAGTCCTTGGACAGGGGCAAATCAGCCCCAGCATTTT. Protein product: CASSPWTGANQPQHF.

This chain connects TRBV28 to TRBJ2-7; 7 bases line up with TRBD1. V gave up 2 bases and J gave up 4 bases; unmatched junction bases: 8. Germline V lookup: CDR1 MDHEN, CDR2 SYDVKM. The CDR3 length is 15 residues. DNA for the CDR3: TGTGCCAGCAGTTTAAGGGGACAGATCGATTACGAGCAGTACTTC. Protein: CASSLRGQIDYEQYF.

This clonotype was picked up many times. The CDR3 DNA reads as TGTGCCAGCAGTTTGTTGGGCGATCAGCCCCAGCATTTT. Translation gives CASSLLGDQPQHF. The chain carries TRBV12-3 or TRBV12-4 and TRBJ1-5; D not certain. V was pared by 3 bases and J by 5 bases, with 8 bases between. This CDR3 is 13 amino acids long.

This clonotype was seen ten or more times. The chain recombines TRBV7-9 with TRBJ2-5; D is undetermined. V was pared by 4 bases and J by 5 bases, with 2 bases between. CDR3 length: 10 residues. Germline values: CDR1 SEHNR, CDR2 FQNEAQ (reference sequence). CDR3 residues: CASSYETQYF. The CDR3 DNA reads as TGTGCCAGCAGCTATGAGACCCAGTACTTC.

This clonotype was found many times. The V and J genes are TRBV6-1 and TRBJ1-2, with 8 bases lining up with TRBD1. This CDR3 is 13 amino acids long. V lost 6 bases and J lost 8; bases outside the gene matches: 8. CDR1 and CDR2 (germline): MNHNS, SASEGT. DNA of the CDR3: TGTGCCAGCAGAGGACAGGGAACAGACGGCTACACCTTC. Translated: CASRGQGTDGYTF.